This T cell receptor (beta chain) appears in the sequencing data of a study of shared clonotypes between healthy human individuals. General observations from the study: Clonotype sharing among the donors was expected to vary with sequencing depth.

In the naive CD8 group, cells lacked CD45RO and were positively selected for CCR7, so terminally differentiated effector memory CD45RA+ cells were left out. Nashville, Tennessee was home to all donors, who were Caucasian adults. The ends were cut back, 1 base at V and 4 bases at J, with 10 bases in the middle. CDR3 length: 14 amino acids. Germline-derived CDR1 and CDR2 are SGHTA and FQGNSA. The table came from immunoSEQ multiplex PCR; TCRdb's copy has only in-frame clones and leaves some out. Altogether about 580,000 clones are present, 98% being singletons, with the ten largest covering approximately 0.33%. Notes on this clone: Its antigen is not known.

Sequencing input: naive CD8+ T cells sorted from blood. The chain has TRBV7-2 and TRBJ1-2, with D possibly matching TRBD1 (6 bases). This TCR was sampled from a man aged 30 to 39 in good health. CDR3 sequence (DNA): TGTGCCAGCAGCTTAGTAGGGGGGACCTATGGCTACACCTTC. Translated: CASSLVGGTYGYTF.